Listed below are T cell receptor beta chains from one sample, sequenced in a study of regulatory T cells in long-lasting Graves disease. TCRdb redid the calling of the multiplex PCR reads with MiXCR, one entry per CDR3 protein. In the table there are roughly 500,000 distinct CDR3 sequences, around a fifth of which are singletons. The starting material was peripheral blood mononuclear cells (PBMCs), obtained when the disease was refractory, from a patient treated with antithyroid drugs. Source of these receptors: a female donor with Graves disease. Each CDR3 is given with its conserved first and last residue. A D gene is named only where the DNA matches it firmly. The size of a clone is reported for some rows only, either as once, few or many, or as a class for expanded clones.

j_call clone_size v_call d_call cdr3_nt cdr3_aa
TRBJ2-5 - TRBV9 TRBD2 TGTGCCAGCAGCGCAGGACTAGCGGACCAAGAGACCCAGTACTTC CASSAGLADQETQYF
TRBJ2-2 many TRBV6-1 TRBD2 TGTGCCAGCAGCCCCTGGCGGGGGGCAAACACCGGGGAGCTGTTTTTT CASSPWRGANTGELFF
TRBJ2-3 few TRBV7-2 - TGTGCCAGCAGCTTTAACGGCCCGACTGGCACAGATACGCAGTATTTT CASSFNGPTGTDTQYF
TRBJ2-7 many TRBV11-2 TRBD2 TGTGCCAGCAGCGCCTCCTCGATAGCGGGAGGACGGGAGCAGTACTTC CASSASSIAGGREQYF
TRBJ2-4 few TRBV9 TRBD2 TGTGCCAGCAGCGCACCGGGACTAGCCTCCAAAAACATTCAGTACTTC CASSAPGLASKNIQYF
TRBJ2-4 - TRBV19 - TGTGCCAGTAGTCCCATGATTCAGTATCTCGGGGCCTCCAACATTCAGTACTTC CASSPMIQYLGASNIQYF
TRBJ1-1 many TRBV3-1 - TGTGCCAGCAGCCAAGTTGCCCGCACTGAAGCTTTCTTT CASSQVARTEAFF
TRBJ1-2 many TRBV28 - TGTGCCAGCAGTTTAACCCAGGGGTGGGGGTCCTATGGCTACACCTTC CASSLTQGWGSYGYTF
TRBJ2-1 once TRBV5-4 TRBD2 TGTGCCAGCAGCTTGGCGGCGGGAGTAAAATACAATGAGCAGTTCTTC CASSLAAGVKYNEQFF
TRBJ1-1 few TRBV10-3 - TGTGCCATCAGAAAGGAGAACACTGAAGCTTTCTTT CAIRKENTEAFF
TRBJ1-5 few TRBV5-6 TRBD1 TGTGCCAGCAGCCATCAGAGGGGGCCCGCCAATCAGCCCCAGCATTTT CASSHQRGPANQPQHF
TRBJ1-5 - TRBV12-3/TRBV12-4 - TGTGCCAGCAGACAACAGGGCAAGCCCCAGCATTTT CASRQQGKPQHF
TRBJ1-1 many TRBV12-3/TRBV12-4 TRBD1 TGTGCCAGCAGCCCCGGGACAGGCCGACAAGGATTT CASSPGTGRQGF
TRBJ1-5 many TRBV28 - TGTGCCAGCAGCTCTCCCCCCGGGGTCAGCAATCAGCCCCAGCATTTT CASSSPPGVSNQPQHF
TRBJ2-7 many TRBV29-1 - TGCAGCGTTGAAGAAGGGGGGTACGAGCAGTACTTC CSVEEGGYEQYF
TRBJ2-2 - TRBV20-1 - TGCAGTGCTTCCGGGGATAGTGGCGGGGAGCTGTTTTTT CSASGDSGGELFF
TRBJ1-2 - TRBV7-8 TRBD1 TGCGCCAGCAGCCAACTCCAGACAGGGGAGTATGGCTACACCTTC CASSQLQTGEYGYTF
TRBJ2-3 - TRBV28 - TGTGCCAGCAGGGAAGAGCCAGATACGCAGTATTTT CASREEPDTQYF
TRBJ2-2 - TRBV4-3 - TGCGCCAGCAGCCTGTTGGGCGGCACCGGGGAGCTGTTTTTT CASSLLGGTGELFF
TRBJ2-3 - TRBV11-3 - TGTGCCAGCAGCTTAGAGCGGGTGGAGAATACGCAGTATTTT CASSLERVENTQYF
TRBJ2-3 - TRBV28 - TGTGCCAGCAGTCCGCTGGGGGGGGGGCAGGCAGATACGCAGTATTTT CASSPLGGGQADTQYF
TRBJ2-2 many TRBV12-3/TRBV12-4 - TGTGCCAGCAGCATAAGGACATTAAACACCGGGGAGCTGTTTTTT CASSIRTLNTGELFF
TRBJ1-2 - TRBV27 TRBD1 TGTGCCAGCAGTTTAAACGACAGGGGCTATGGCTACACCTTC CASSLNDRGYGYTF
TRBJ1-1 few TRBV9 TRBD1 TGTGCCAGCAGCACCCCCGGCACAGGGGGCACTGAAGCTTTCTTT CASSTPGTGGTEAFF
TRBJ1-1 many TRBV6-1 TRBD1 TGTGCCAGCCACCTTGACAGGGCCCCTGAAGCTTTCTTT CASHLDRAPEAFF